In this sample, the clone carrying this TCR beta chain turned up a few times. Its antigen is not known. The record originates from a study of T-cell memory formation after mild COVID-19. Study details: Largely, the TCR clusters proved donor specific. Overall study findings and caveats: Pre-infection memory held some responding clones, suggesting pre-existing cross-reactive T cells responded. Nothing confirmed that second-wave clones peaking on day 37 were specific for SARS-CoV-2. Most CD4+ clones that shrank were in CM and EM, while CD8+ ones turned up in EMRA.

The V gene's germline CDR1 is SGDLS and CDR2 YYNGEE. This CDR3 is 13 amino acids long. Trimming took 3 bases from V and 6 from J; bases not matched to a gene: 0. TCRdb passed the 5' RACE reads through MiXCR, listing each CDR3 protein once. This table has about 470,000 distinct CDR3 sequences, about 23% appearing once. The TCR comes from an adult woman who had mild COVID-19 (a few samples of this study predate the infection). Cell type and time point are not known. This chain uses TRBV9 with TRBJ2-1; 10 bases agree with TRBD1. Sequenced input: PBMCs or a T cell subset sorted from them (not recorded which). CDR3 sequence: CASSGTGGNEQFF. The CDR3, as DNA: TGTGCCAGCAGCGGGACAGGGGGCAATGAGCAGTTCTTC.